One sample yielded the 7 T cell receptor beta chains listed below, sequenced in a study of cytomegalovirus exposure and HLA in healthy donors. Use of 60 Vbeta and 13 Jbeta primers characterized the PCR. Clones were read by immunoSEQ multiplex PCR, and TCRdb kept only the in-frame ones, dropping some. This sample's table has 150,000 to 200,000 clones. The source material was PBMCs. These receptors all come from a woman aged 18-29 years in good health and CMV-seropositive.

This sequence joins TRBV7-2 and TRBJ2-5; a weak D match, TRBD2 (6 bases). Judging by the DNA end, TRBJ2-7 fits better; the J call may be wrong. This CDR3 comprises 15 residues. CDR1 and CDR2 from the germline V gene are SGHTA and FQGNSA. In DNA form, the CDR3 reads TGTGCCAGCAGCTTATTCAGCGGGCGATCCTACGAGCAGTACTTC. It specifies CASSLFSGRSYEQYF.

The V and J genes are TRBV10-3 and TRBJ1-3, with a weak D call TRBD1 (6 bases). Germline CDR1 ENHRY, CDR2 SYGVKD. This CDR3 has 14 residues. V was cut by 2 bases and J by 4 bases, with 9 bases left in between. The CDR3 DNA sequence: TGTGCCATCAGTGAGGCCGGGACAGGAAACACCATATATTTT. Encoded protein: CAISEAGTGNTIYF.

The rearrangement links TRBV5-1 to TRBJ1-2; a possible D gene is TRBD1 (5 bases). V gave up 7 bases and J gave up 4 bases, with 26 bases separating them. CDR1 and CDR2 (germline): SGHRS, YFSETQ. The CDR3 length is 17 residues. CDR3 DNA: TGCGCCAGCGGAAGCGGGGGGATGTCCGCCACAGTCTATGGCTACACCTTC. Encoded protein: CASGSGGMSATVYGYTF.

The gene calls are TRBV15 and TRBJ2-1, with 7 bases identical to TRBD1. CDR1 LNHNV and CDR2 YYDKDF come from the germline V gene (reference sequence). This CDR3 spans 14 amino acids. V dropped 1 base and J dropped 3; count of bases not matched to a gene: 0. Here the CDR3 reads CATSRGDSYNEQFF. The CDR3 bases are TGTGCCACCAGCAGAGGGGACAGCTACAATGAGCAGTTCTTC.

V usage is TRBV19 and J usage is TRBJ2-7; 7 positions agree with TRBD2. V was clipped by 6 bases and J by 0 bases; unmatched bases: 11. Germline V lookup: CDR1 LNHDA, CDR2 SQIVND (reference sequence). The CDR3 runs 16 residues. CDR3 nucleotide sequence: TGTGCCAGTAGAAGAAGGGGCCGGGAGGCCTCCTACGAGCAGTACTTC. Its translation: CASRRRGREASYEQYF.

V is TRBV9 and J is TRBJ1-4; 10 positions agree with TRBD1. This CDR3 is built from 15 residues. Germline CDR1 SGDLS, CDR2 YYNGEE. V lost 4 bases to trimming and J lost 7 bases; unmatched junction nucleotides: 7. CDR3 DNA: TGTGCCAGCAGCTTGACAGGGGGCATAAGTGAAAAACTGTTTTTT. This translates into CASSLTGGISEKLFF.

This chain uses TRBV7-9 with TRBJ1-2; D gene ambiguous. V lost 6 bases, J lost 1 base, and 18 bases lay in between. CDR1 is SEHNR and CDR2 is FQNEAQ in the germline V gene (reference sequence). The CDR3 length is 16 residues. CDR3: CASSIFGMNINYGYTF. DNA for the CDR3: TGTGCCAGCAGTATTTTCGGGATGAACATTAACTATGGCTACACCTTC.